This TCR beta chain was identified in a study of blood T cells in healthy people across ages. Together with a sample-barcoded 5' primer, a J-beta primer mix was included in a second PCR lasting about 7 to 11 cycles. TCRdb redid the calling of the 5' RACE reads with MiXCR, one entry per CDR3 protein. The sample lists 1.5 million to 2 million distinct CDR3 sequences; 30% to 40% were seen once. From germline, CDR1 is SEHNR and CDR2 FQNEAQ (reference sequence). The length of the CDR3 is 18 residues. As concerns this clonotype: Its specificity is not known.

Findings of the study overall: Underestimates were what the diversity estimates from one million T cells were considered to be. Measured against age, TCR beta diversity per million T cells decreased in a roughly linear manner.

The study isolated at least 7 million PBMCs from each sample. Sample: blood. The V and J genes are TRBV7-9 and TRBJ2-4; 7 bases map to TRBD1. The better agreement between TRBJ2-7 and the DNA end casts doubt on the J call. This sequence originates from a human donor in good health. DNA of the CDR3: TGTGCCAGCAGCCGTATCAATAGGGGGCAGGGGTTGGTCTACGAGCAGTACTTC. The encoded protein is CASSRINRGQGLVYEQYF.